This T cell receptor beta chain was sequenced in a study of T-cell memory formation after mild COVID-19. Findings of the study overall: Second-wave clones reaching peak frequency on day 37 lacked confirmed SARS-CoV-2 specificity. The main location of contracting CD4+ clones was CM and EM, and that of contracting CD8+ clones was EMRA.

There are a few counts of this clonotype. Its target is unknown. TCRdb called the 5' RACE reads again in MiXCR, with one record for every CDR3 protein. The sample gives almost 350,000 distinct CDR3 sequences, 20% of which show up once; roughly a fifth is in the top ten. The sequenced sample was PBMCs or a T cell subset sorted from them (not recorded which). The source of this sequence is a man aged 18-30 years who had mild COVID-19 (a few samples of this study predate the infection). Cell type and time point are not known.

The CDR3 loop is CASRYSQRGVTDTQYF. CDR3 nucleotides: TGTGCCAGCAGGTACTCCCAGCGGGGGGTCACAGATACGCAGTATTTT. The chain uses TRBV12-3 or TRBV12-4 and TRBJ2-3, with 9 bases identical to TRBD2. The length of the CDR3 is 16 residues. V lost 6 bases to trimming and J lost 2 bases; unmatched junction nucleotides: 9.